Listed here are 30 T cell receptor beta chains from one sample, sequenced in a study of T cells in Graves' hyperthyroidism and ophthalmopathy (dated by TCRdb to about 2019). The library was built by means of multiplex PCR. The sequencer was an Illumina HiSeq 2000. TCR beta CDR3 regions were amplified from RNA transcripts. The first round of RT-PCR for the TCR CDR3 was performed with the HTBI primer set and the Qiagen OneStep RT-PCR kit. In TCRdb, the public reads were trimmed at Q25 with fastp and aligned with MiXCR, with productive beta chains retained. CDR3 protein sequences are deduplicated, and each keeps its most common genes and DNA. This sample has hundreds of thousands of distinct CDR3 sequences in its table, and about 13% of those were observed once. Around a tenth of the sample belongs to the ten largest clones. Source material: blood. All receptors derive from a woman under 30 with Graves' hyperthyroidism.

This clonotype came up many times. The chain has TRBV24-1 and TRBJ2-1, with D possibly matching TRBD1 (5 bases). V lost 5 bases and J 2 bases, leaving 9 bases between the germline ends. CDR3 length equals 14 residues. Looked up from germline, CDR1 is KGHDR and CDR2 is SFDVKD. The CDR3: CATSAAGTYNEQFF. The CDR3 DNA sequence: TGTGCCACCAGTGCGGCAGGGACCTACAATGAGCAGTTCTTC.

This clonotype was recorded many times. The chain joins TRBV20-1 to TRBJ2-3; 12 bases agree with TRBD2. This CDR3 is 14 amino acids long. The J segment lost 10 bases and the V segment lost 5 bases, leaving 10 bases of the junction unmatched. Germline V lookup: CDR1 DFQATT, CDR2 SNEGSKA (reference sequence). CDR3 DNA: TGCAGTGCTCCGACTAGCGGGGGCCACGGGGCGCAGTATTTT. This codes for CSAPTSGGHGAQYF.

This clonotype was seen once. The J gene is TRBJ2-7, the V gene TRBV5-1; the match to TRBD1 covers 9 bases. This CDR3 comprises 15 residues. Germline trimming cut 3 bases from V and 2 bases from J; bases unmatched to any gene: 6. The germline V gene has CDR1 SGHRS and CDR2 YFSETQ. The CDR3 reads CASSSDRGYPYEQYF. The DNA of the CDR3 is TGCGCCAGCAGCTCGGACAGGGGCTACCCCTACGAGCAGTACTTC.

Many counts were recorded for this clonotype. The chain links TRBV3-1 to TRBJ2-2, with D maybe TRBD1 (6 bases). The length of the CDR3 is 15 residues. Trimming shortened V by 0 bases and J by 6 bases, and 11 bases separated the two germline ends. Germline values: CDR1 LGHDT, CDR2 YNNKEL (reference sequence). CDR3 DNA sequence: TGTGCCAGCAGCCAAGATAGGGGGTTGGCCGGGGAGCTGTTTTTT. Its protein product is CASSQDRGLAGELFF. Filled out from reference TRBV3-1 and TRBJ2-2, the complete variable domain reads DTAVSQTPKYLVTQMGNDKSIKCEQNLGHDTMYWYKQDSKKFLKIMFSYNNKELIINETVPNRFSPKSPDKAHLNLHINSLELGDSAVYFCASSQDRGLAGELFFGEGSRLTVL.

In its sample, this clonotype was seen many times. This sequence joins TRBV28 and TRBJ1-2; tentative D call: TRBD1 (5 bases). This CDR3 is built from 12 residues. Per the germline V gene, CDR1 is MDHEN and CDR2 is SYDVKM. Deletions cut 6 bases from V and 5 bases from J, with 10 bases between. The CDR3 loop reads CASRGRLYGYTF. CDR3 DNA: TGTGCCAGCAGGGGACGGCTATATGGCTACACCTTC.

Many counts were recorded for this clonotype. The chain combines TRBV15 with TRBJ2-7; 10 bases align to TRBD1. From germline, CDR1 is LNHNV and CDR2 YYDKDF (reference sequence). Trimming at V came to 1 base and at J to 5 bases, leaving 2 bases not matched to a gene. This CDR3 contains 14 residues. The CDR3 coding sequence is TGTGCCACCAGCAGAGTGGACAGGGGGAACGAGCAGTACTTC. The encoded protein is CATSRVDRGNEQYF. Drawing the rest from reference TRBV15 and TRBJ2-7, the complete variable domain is DAMVIQNPRYQVTQFGKPVTLSCSQTLNHNVMYWYQQKSSQAPKLLFHYYDKDFNNEADTPDNFQSRRPNTSFCFLDIRSPGLGDTAMYLCATSRVDRGNEQYFGPGTRLTVT.

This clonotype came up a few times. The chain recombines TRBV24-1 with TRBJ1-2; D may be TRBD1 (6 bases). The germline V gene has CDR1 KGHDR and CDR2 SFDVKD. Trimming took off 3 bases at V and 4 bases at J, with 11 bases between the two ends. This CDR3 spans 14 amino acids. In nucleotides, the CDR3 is TGTGCCACCAGTGATGGGGGCGCGGTCTATGGCTACACCTTC. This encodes CATSDGGAVYGYTF.

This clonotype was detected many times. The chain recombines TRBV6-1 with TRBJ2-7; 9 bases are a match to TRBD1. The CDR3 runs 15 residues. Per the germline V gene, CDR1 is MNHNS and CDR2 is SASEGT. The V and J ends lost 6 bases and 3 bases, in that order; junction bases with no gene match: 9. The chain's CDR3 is CASRRQGENLYEQYF. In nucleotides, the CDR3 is TGTGCCAGCAGGCGACAGGGGGAGAATCTCTACGAGCAGTACTTC.

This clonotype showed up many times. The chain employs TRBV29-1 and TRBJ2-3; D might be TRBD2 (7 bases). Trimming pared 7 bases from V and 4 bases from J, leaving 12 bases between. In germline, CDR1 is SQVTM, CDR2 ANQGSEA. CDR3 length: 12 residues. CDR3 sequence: CSAGEGADTQYF. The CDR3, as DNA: TGCAGCGCCGGGGAGGGGGCAGATACGCAGTATTTT.

This chain's CDR3 is CAMRQGRRSPLHF. DNA for the CDR3: TGTGCCATGAGACAGGGGAGGCGTTCACCCCTCCACTTT. The rearrangement joins TRBV10-3 to TRBJ1-6; TRBD1 agrees at 8 bases. CDR1 is ENHRY and CDR2 is SYGVKD in the germline V gene. This CDR3 comprises 13 residues. V shed 9 bases and J 9 bases; nucleotides not matched to a gene: 7.

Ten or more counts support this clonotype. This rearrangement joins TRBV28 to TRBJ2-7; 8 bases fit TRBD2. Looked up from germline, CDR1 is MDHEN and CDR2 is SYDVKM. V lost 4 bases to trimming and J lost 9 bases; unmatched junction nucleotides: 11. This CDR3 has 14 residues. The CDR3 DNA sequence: TGTGCCAGCAGTTCCTCGGCGGGGGGTATGGTGCAGTACTTC. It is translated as CASSSSAGGMVQYF.

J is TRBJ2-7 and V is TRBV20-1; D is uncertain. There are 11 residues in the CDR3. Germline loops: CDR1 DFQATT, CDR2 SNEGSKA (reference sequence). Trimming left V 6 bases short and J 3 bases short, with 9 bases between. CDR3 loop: CSATWVYEQYF. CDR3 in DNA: TGCAGTGCCACGTGGGTCTACGAGCAGTACTTC.

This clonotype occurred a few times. In nucleotides, the CDR3 is TGTGCCAGCAGCTTCAAGGGTGGAGGGTACGGCTACACCTTC. Its protein product is CASSFKGGGYGYTF. The chain employs TRBV5-4 and TRBJ1-2, with D uncertain. V was shortened by 2 bases and J by 8 bases, with 16 bases between the two germline ends. CDR1 is SGHNT, CDR2 YYREEE, per germline (reference sequence). The CDR3 loop spans 14 amino acids.

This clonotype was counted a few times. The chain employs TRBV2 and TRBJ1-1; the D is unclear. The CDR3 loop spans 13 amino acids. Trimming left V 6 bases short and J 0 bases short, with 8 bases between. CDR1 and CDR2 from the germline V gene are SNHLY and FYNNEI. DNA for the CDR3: TGTGCCAGCAGATCAGGCCTGAACACTGAAGCTTTCTTT. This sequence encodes CASRSGLNTEAFF.

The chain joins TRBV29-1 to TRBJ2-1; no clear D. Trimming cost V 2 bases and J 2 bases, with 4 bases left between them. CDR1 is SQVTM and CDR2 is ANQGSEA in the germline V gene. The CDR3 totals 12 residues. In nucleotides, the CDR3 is TGCAGCGTTGAAAGGGCCTACAATGAGCAGTTCTTC. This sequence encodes CSVERAYNEQFF.

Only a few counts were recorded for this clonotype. This CDR3 is CASSQDWNPDTQYF. CDR3 nucleotides: TGCGCCAGCAGCCAAGATTGGAATCCAGATACGCAGTATTTT. The gene calls are TRBV4-3 and TRBJ2-3, with D hard to call. From germline, CDR1 is LGHNA and CDR2 YSLEER. Trimming cost V 0 bases and J 4 bases, with 8 bases left between them. CDR3 length equals 14 residues.

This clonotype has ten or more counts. The CDR3 region is CASSSLLAGEPDTQYF. CDR3 nucleotide sequence: TGTGCCAGCAGTTCCCTACTAGCGGGAGAACCAGATACGCAGTATTTT. V usage is TRBV28 and J usage is TRBJ2-3; TRBD2 matches 11 bases. The CDR3 is 16 amino acids. Per germline, CDR1 MDHEN and CDR2 SYDVKM. Germline trimming cut 4 bases from V and 4 bases from J; bases unmatched to any gene: 7.

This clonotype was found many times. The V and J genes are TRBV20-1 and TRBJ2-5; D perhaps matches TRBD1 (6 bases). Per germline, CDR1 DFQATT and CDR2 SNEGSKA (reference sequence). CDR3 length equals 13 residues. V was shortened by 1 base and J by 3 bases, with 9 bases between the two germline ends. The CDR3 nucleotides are TGCAGTGCTAGAGGATCAGGGGAAGAGACCCAGTACTTC. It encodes CSARGSGEETQYF.

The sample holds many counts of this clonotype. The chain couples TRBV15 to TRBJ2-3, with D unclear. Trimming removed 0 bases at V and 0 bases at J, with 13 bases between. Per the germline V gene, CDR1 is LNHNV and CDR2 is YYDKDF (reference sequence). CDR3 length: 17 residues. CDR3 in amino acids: CATSRDSSFTSTDTQYF. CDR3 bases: TGTGCCACCAGCAGAGATTCGAGCTTTACTAGCACAGATACGCAGTATTTT.

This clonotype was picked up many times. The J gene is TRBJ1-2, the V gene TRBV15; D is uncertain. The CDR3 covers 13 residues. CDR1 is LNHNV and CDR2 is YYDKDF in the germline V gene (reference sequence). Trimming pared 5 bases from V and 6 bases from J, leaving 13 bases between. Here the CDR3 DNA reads TGTGCCACCAGCTTGGCCCAAGAACATGGCTACACCTTC. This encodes CATSLAQEHGYTF.

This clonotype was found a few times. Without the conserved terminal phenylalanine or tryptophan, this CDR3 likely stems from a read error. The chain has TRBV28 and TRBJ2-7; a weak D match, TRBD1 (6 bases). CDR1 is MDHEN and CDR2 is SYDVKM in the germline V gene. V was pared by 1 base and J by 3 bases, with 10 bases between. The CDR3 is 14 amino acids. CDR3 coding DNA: TGTGCCAGCAGTTTATCTAACAGGGACTACGAGCAGTACCTC. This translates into CASSLSNRDYEQYL.

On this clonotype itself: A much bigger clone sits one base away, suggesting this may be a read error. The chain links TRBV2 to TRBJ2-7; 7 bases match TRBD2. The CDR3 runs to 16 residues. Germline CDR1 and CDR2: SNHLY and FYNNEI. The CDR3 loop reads CASSEIISGMVSELYF. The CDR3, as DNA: TGTGCCAGCAGTGAAATAATAAGCGGGATGGTTTCCGAGCTGTACTTC.

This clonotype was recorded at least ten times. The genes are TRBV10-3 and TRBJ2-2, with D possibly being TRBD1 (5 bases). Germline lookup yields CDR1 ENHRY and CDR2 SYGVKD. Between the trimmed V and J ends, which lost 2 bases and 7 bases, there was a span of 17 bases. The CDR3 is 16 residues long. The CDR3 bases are TGTGCCATCAGTGAGCACGGACCCATAGGGGTCGGGGAGCTGTTTTTT. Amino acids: CAISEHGPIGVGELFF.

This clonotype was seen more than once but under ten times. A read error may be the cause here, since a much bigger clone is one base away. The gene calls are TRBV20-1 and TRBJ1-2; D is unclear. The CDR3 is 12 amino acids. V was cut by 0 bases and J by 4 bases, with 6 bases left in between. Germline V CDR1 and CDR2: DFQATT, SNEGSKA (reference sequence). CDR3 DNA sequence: TGCAGTGCTAGAGATGGGAGCTATGGCTACACCTTC. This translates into CSARDGSYGYTF.

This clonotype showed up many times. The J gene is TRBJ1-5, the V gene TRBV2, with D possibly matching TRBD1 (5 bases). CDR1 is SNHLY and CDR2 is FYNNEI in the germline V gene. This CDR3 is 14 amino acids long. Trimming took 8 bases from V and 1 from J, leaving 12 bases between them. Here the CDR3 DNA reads TGTGCCAGCCGGGGCCAGAGAAGCAATCAGCCCCAGCATTTT. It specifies CASRGQRSNQPQHF.

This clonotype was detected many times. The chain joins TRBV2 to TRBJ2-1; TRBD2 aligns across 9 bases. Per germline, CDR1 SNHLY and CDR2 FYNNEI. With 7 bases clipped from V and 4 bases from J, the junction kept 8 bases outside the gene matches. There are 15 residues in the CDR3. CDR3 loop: CASNRGGALYNEQFF. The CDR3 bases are TGTGCCAGCAATCGCGGGGGGGCATTATACAATGAGCAGTTCTTC.

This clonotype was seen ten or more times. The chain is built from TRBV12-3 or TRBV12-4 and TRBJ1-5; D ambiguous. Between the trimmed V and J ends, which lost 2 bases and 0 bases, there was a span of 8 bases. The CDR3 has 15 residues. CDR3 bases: TGTGCCAGCAGTTTAAGTCGGTTTAGCAATCAGCCCCAGCATTTT. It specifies CASSLSRFSNQPQHF.

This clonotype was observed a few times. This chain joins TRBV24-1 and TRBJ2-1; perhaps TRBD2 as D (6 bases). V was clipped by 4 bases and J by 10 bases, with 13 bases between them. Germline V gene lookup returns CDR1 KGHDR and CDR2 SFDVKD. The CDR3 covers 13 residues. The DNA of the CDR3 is TGTGCCACCAGTGACTCCGGGAGAGGGGAGCAGTTCTTC. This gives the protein CATSDSGRGEQFF.

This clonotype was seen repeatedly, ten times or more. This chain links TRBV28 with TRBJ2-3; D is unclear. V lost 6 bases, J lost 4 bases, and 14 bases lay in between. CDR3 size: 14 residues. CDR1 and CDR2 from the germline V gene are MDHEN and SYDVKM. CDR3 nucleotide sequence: TGTGCCAGCAGCGTTGGGCAAAATTCAGATACGCAGTATTTT. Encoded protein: CASSVGQNSDTQYF.

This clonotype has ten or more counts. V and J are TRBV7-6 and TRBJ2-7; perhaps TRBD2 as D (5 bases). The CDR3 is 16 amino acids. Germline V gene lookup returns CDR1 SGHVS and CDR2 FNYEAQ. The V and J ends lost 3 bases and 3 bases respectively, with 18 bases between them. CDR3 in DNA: TGTGCCAGCAGCTTGGAGCTAGGAGGCGGCTTCTACGAGCAGTACTTC. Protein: CASSLELGGGFYEQYF. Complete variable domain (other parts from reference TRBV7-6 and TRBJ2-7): GAGVSQSPRYKVTKRGQDVALRCDPISGHVSLYWYRQALGQGPEFLTYFNYEAQQDKSGLPNDRFSAERPEGSISTLTIQRTEQRDSAMYRCASSLELGGGFYEQYFGPGTRLTVT.